This TCR beta chain was documented in a study of low-dose radiotherapy and immunotherapy resistance in tumors. Study as a whole: Given every two weeks, intravenous cyclophosphamide 200 mg/m2 preceded radiation and immunotherapy by one day.

First-strand cDNA relied on TRAV- and TRBV-specific primers spanning alpha and beta chains. The authors amplified TCRs for about 20 PCR cycles with a constant-region primer and a V-primer adapter. Each CDR3 protein is one row after TCRdb ran MiXCR on the reads. Of 100,000 or so distinct CDR3 sequences listed, around 21% are singletons. Time point denoted: after trial treatment. Specified treatment: LDRT plus nivolumab, ipilimumab, low-dose cyclophosphamide and aspirin (RACIN trial). V dropped 6 bases and J dropped 0 bases, with 24 bases sitting between them. The CDR3 loop spans 18 amino acids. CDR1 and CDR2 (germline): ENHRY, SYGVKD.

Sequences were derived from PBMCs, sampled after low-dose radiotherapy plus immunotherapy. This receptor was identified in a male donor with prostate cancer. The chain couples TRBV10-3 to TRBJ2-7; tentative D call: TRBD1 (6 bases). The CDR3 DNA reads as TGTGCCATCAGCGGTGGTAATACAGGGATGATTTACTCCTACGAGCAGTACTTC. This gives the protein CAISGGNTGMIYSYEQYF.